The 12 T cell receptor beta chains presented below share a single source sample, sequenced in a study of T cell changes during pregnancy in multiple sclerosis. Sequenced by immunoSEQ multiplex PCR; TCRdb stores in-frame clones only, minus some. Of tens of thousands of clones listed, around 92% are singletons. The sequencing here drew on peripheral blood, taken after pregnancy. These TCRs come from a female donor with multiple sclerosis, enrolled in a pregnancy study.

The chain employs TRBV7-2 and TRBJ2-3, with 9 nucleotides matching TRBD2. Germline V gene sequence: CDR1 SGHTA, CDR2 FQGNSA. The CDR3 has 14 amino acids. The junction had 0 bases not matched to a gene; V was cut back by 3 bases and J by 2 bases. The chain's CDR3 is CASSLGLATDTQYF. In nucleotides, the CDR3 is TGTGCCAGCAGCTTGGGACTAGCCACAGATACGCAGTATTTT.

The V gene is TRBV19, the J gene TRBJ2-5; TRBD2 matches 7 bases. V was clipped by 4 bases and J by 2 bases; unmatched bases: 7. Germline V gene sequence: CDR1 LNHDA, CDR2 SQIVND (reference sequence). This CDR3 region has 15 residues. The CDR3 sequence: CASSNLGLLQETQYF. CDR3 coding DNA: TGTGCCAGTAGTAACCTGGGACTACTTCAAGAGACCCAGTACTTC. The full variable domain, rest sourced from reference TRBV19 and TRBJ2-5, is DGGITQSPKYLFRKEGQNVTLSCEQNLNHDAMYWYRQDPGQGLRLIYYSQIVNDFQKGDIAEGYSVSREKKESFPLTVTSAQKNPTAFYLCASSNLGLLQETQYFGPGTRLLVL.

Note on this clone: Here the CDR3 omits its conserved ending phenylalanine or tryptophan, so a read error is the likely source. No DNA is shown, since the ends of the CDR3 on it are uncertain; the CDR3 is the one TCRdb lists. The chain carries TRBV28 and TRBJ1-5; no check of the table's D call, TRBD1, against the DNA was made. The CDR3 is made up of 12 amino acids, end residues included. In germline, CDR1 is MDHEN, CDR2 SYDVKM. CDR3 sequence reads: CASSLSRDKIHL.

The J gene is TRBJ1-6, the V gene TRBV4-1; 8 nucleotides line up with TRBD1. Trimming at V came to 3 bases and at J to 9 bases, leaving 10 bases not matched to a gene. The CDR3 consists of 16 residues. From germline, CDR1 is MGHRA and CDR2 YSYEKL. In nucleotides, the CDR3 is TGCGCCAGCAGCCAGTTAGGTCGGGACAGGCGTTCACCCCTCCACTTT. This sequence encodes CASSQLGRDRRSPLHF.

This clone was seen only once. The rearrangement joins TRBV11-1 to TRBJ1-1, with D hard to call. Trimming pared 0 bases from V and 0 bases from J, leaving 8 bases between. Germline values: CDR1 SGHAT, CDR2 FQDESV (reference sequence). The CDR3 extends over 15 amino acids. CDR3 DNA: TGTGCCAGCAGCTTAGCGCTGGCCGTGAACACTGAAGCTTTCTTT. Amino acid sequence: CASSLALAVNTEAFF. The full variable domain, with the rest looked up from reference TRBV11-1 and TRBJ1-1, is EAEVAQSPRYKITEKSQAVAFWCDPISGHATLYWYRQILGQGPELLVQFQDESVVDDSQLPKDRFSAERLKGVDSTLKIQPAELGDSAMYLCASSLALAVNTEAFFGQGTRLTVV.

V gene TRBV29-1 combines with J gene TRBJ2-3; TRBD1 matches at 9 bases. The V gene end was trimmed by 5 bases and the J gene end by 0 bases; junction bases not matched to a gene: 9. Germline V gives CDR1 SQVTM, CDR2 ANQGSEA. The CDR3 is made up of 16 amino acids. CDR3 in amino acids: CSVMGTGKRSTDTQYF. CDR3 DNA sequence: TGCAGCGTTATGGGGACAGGGAAAAGGAGCACAGATACGCAGTATTTT.

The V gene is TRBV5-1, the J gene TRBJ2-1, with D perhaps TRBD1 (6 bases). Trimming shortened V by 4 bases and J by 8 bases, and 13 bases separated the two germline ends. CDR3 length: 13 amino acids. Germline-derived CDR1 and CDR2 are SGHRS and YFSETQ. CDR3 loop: CASSPSQGYEQFF. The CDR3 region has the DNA TGCGCCAGCAGCCCGAGCCAGGGGTATGAGCAGTTCTTC.

The CDR3 DNA reads TGTGCCAGCAGCCCGAGCGGGGAACAAGAGACCCAGTACTTC. Protein sequence: CASSPSGEQETQYF. The V gene is TRBV4-2, the J gene TRBJ2-5; 7 nucleotides align to TRBD2. V shed 4 bases, J shed 2 bases, and the junction held 4 bases outside the gene matches. CDR1 is LGHNA, CDR2 YNFKEQ, per germline. The CDR3 is 14 residues long.

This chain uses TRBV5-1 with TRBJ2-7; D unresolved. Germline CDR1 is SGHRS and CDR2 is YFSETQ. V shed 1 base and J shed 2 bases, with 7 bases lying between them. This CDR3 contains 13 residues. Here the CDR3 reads CASSLSATYEQYF. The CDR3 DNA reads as TGCGCCAGCAGCTTGTCTGCTACCTACGAGCAGTACTTC. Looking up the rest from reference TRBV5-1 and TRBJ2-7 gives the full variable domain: KAGVTQTPRYLIKTRGQQVTLSCSPISGHRSVSWYQQTPGQGLQFLFEYFSETQRNKGNFPGRFSGRQFSNSRSEMNVSTLELGDSALYLCASSLSATYEQYFGPGTRLTVT.

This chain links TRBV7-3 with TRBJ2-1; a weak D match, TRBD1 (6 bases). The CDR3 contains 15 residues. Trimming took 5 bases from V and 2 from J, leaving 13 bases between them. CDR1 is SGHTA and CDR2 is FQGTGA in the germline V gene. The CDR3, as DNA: TGTGCCAGCAGCCCCACCAGGGGCCCCTACAATGAGCAGTTCTTC. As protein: CASSPTRGPYNEQFF.

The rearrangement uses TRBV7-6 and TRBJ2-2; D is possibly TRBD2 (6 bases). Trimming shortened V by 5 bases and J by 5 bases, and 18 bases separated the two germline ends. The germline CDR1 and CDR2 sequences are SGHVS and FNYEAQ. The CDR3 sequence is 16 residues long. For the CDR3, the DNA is TGTGCCAGCAGCACAACCCCGGAGGGGACGACCGGGGAGCTGTTTTTT. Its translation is CASSTTPEGTTGELFF. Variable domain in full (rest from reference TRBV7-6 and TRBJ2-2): GAGVSQSPRYKVTKRGQDVALRCDPISGHVSLYWYRQALGQGPEFLTYFNYEAQQDKSGLPNDRFSAERPEGSISTLTIQRTEQRDSAMYRCASSTTPEGTTGELFFGEGSRLTVL.

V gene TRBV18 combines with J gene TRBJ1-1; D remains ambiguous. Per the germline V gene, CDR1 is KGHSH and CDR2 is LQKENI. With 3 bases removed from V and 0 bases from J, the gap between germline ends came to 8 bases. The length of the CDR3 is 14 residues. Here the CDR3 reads CASSPRPMNTEAFF. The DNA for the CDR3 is TGTGCCAGCTCACCCAGGCCAATGAACACTGAAGCTTTCTTT.